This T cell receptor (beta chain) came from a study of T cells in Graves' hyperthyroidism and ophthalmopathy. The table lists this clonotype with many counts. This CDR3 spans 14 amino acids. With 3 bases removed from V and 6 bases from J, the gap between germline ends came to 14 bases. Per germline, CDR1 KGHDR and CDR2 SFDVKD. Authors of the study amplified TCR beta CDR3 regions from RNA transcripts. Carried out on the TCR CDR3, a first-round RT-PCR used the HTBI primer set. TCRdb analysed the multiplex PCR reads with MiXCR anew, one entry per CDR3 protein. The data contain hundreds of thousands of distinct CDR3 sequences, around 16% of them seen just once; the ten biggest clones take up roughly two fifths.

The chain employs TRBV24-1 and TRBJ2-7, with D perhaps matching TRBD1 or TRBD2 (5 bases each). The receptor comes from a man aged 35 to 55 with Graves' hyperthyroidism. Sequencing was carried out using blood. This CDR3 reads CATSDPNQGREQYF. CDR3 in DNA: TGTGCCACCAGTGATCCGAACCAGGGACGCGAGCAGTACTTC.